This T cell receptor (beta chain) was captured in a study of human T cells and chemical hapten exposure. MiXCR, run by TCRdb on the RACE reads, gives a single entry per CDR3 protein. The sample yields about 40,000 distinct CDR3 sequences, about 3.5% seen once. The V end was cut by 1 base, the J end by 5 bases, with 9 bases between. Germline V gives CDR1 DFQATT, CDR2 SNEGSKA (reference sequence). The CDR3 runs to 13 residues. This clonotype has at least ten counts. As to time point: patch test 2, 6 weeks after DPC sensitization. Regarding treatment: therapeutic diphenylcyclopropenone sensitization with weekly scalp DPC. The study drew its donors from alopecia patients who were 18 to 70 years old and suitable for DPC.

The chain joins TRBV20-1 to TRBJ2-1; maybe TRBD2 (5 bases). The specimen comprised whole blood, sampled in connection with sensitization to the hapten diphenylcyclopropenone (DPC). The source is a man in his forties with alopecia areata. Some clones in this sample may be carry-over from other donors' samples. In DNA, the CDR3 is TGCAGTGCTAGAGCCCTGGGAGACAATGAGCAGTTCTTC. Protein product: CSARALGDNEQFF.